This T cell receptor beta chain came from a study of cytomegalovirus exposure and HLA in healthy donors. Study background: The study placed roughly four fifths of its 398 genotyped donors in the Caucasian-associated ancestry cluster.

The PCR ran on 60 Vbeta and 13 Jbeta primers. Profiled with immunoSEQ multiplex PCR; TCRdb holds only in-frame clones, not every one. Of some 160,000 clones listed, about three quarters are singletons. Study-wide points: Upon later analysis, TCR association rates were observed to vary by HLA locus, being highest for DRB1 and lowest for HLA-C. Sequences of the TCR beta chain were said to predict the HLA-A and HLA-B alleles of most subjects accurately.

At sampling all donors were nominally healthy, likely with unrecorded immune exposures. In the case of this clone: The antigen is undetermined.

The sequence was obtained from a man aged 40-50 years in good health and CMV-seronegative. The sequencing input was PBMCs.

The CDR3 DNA reads as TGTGCCAGCAGCCCTTGGGTGGGACAGGGTCCGCGCTACACCTTC. Translation: CASSPWVGQGPRYTF. The J gene is TRBJ1-2, the V gene TRBV27; 9 positions agree with TRBD1. This CDR3 is 15 amino acids long. CDR1 and CDR2 from the germline V gene are MNHEY and SMNVEV (reference sequence). With V trimmed by 6 bases and J by 9 bases, 14 bases remained unmatched.